These 4 T cell receptor beta chains originate from one sample sequenced in a study of T cell repertoires in cytomegalovirus infection. TCRdb called the reads again in MiXCR, with one record for every CDR3 protein. There are a few hundred thousand distinct CDR3 sequences in the sample; over 15% occur only once, and about 45% lies in the top ten. Sample: CD8+ T cells from PBMCs. Receptors originate from a human donor in good health (CMV status not recorded). Some clones in this sample may be carry-over from other donors' samples.

This clonotype appeared a few times. The chain couples TRBV5-6 to TRBJ2-7; 10 nucleotides align to TRBD2. CDR1 is SGHDT, CDR2 YYEEEE, per germline. CDR3 length: 16 amino acids. J gave up 3 bases and V 6 bases, and 12 bases lay outside the gene matches. CDR3 protein: CASTFLSGGYNYEQYF. In nucleotides, the CDR3 is TGTGCCAGCACCTTCCTTAGCGGGGGGTACAACTACGAGCAGTACTTC.

V is TRBV10-3 and J is TRBJ2-7; unclear D gene. Per germline, CDR1 ENHRY and CDR2 SYGVKD. V was clipped by 4 bases and J by 7 bases, with 14 bases between them. The CDR3 has 13 residues. CDR3 protein: CAISAPSEAEQYF. The DNA for the CDR3 is TGTGCCATCAGTGCACCTAGTGAGGCAGAGCAGTACTTC.

Ten or more counts support this clonotype. The V gene is TRBV7-8, the J gene TRBJ1-1, with TRBD1 matching 9 bases. The CDR3 contains 17 residues. Germline V CDR1 and CDR2: SGHVS, FQNEAQ. The trim removed 1 base at V and 0 bases at J, leaving 6 bases unmatched. The CDR3 nucleotides are TGTGCCAGCAGCTTAGTTTGGGACAGGGTCATGAACACTGAAGCTTTCTTT. Translating gives CASSLVWDRVMNTEAFF.

Ten or more counts support this clonotype. The gene calls are TRBV7-9 and TRBJ2-3, with 7 nucleotides matching TRBD1. Losses at the gene ends were 5 bases for V and 6 bases for J; bases not matched to a gene: 8. Germline lookup yields CDR1 SEHNR and CDR2 FQNEAQ (reference sequence). There are 14 residues in the CDR3. Here the CDR3 DNA reads TGTGCCAGCAGCCCCGGGACAGCCCCGGATACGCAGTATTTT. It is translated as CASSPGTAPDTQYF.